This T cell receptor (beta chain) was sequenced for a study of T cell responses to AZD1222 COVID-19 vaccine. Study-level information: Second-dose groups at about 4 or about 12 weeks were pooled. Overall study results and limits: When two AZD1222 doses had been given, Spike-specific TCR breadth and depth rose. The donors showed a predominance of white British ancestry and of females, with possible underestimation of clonal diversity.

V was trimmed by 4 bases and J by 3 bases, leaving 12 bases between them. The CDR3 contains 14 residues. The V gene's germline CDR1 is SEHNR and CDR2 FQNEAQ (reference sequence). Notes on this clone: Its antigen is still unknown.

Using immunoSEQ multiplex PCR, the repertoire was profiled, and TCRdb retains in-frame clones only, with some absent. The table lists about 120,000 clones, 92% of them singletons. This sample comprised peripheral blood, obtained on day 0 of AZD1222 vaccination. This clonotype originated in an adult in good health. The genes are TRBV7-9 and TRBJ1-1; D gene ambiguous. This CDR3 is CASSSTDLDTEAFF. In DNA form, the CDR3 reads TGTGCCAGCAGCTCTACTGACCTTGACACTGAAGCTTTCTTT.